This entry lists 20 T cell receptor beta chains sequenced from one sample in a study of blood T cells in healthy people across ages. The second PCR ran about 6 to 12 cycles with a sample-barcoded 5' primer and J-beta primers. One entry per CDR3 protein results from TCRdb running MiXCR on the 5' RACE reads. The sample gives approximately 1,700,000 distinct CDR3 sequences, about 39% of which show up once; around 23% is in the top ten. The material sequenced was blood. The receptors were sampled from a human donor in good health.

In this sample, this clonotype turned up a few times. This chain's CDR3 is CASSLSRFQETQYF. In DNA form, the CDR3 reads TGTGCCAGCAGCTTATCGAGGTTCCAAGAGACCCAGTACTTC. J is TRBJ2-5 and V is TRBV5-6, with D unclear. The V end was cut by 2 bases, the J end by 1 base, with 9 bases between. This CDR3 is built from 14 residues. The V gene's germline CDR1 is SGHDT and CDR2 YYEEEE.

In regard to this clonotype: One end of the junction is discordant with germline, which a read error may explain. V and J are TRBV6-5 and TRBJ2-5; maybe TRBD2 (6 bases). CDR3 length: 16 amino acids. Germline V CDR1 and CDR2: MNHEY, SVGAGI. The CDR3 region has the DNA TGTACCAGCAGTTCCCCTCATTGGGGACTCCAAGAGACCCAGTACTTC. This encodes CTSSSPHWGLQETQYF.

V and J are TRBV4-2 and TRBJ2-1; 11 bases align to TRBD1. Germline values: CDR1 LGHNA, CDR2 YNFKEQ. Trimming removed 0 bases from V and 7 bases from J; junction bases left unmatched: 8. The CDR3 covers 17 residues. The CDR3 sequence: CASSQDGTGGLRNEQFF. In DNA, the CDR3 is TGTGCCAGCAGCCAAGATGGGACAGGGGGGTTGCGAAATGAGCAGTTCTTC.

The gene calls are TRBV20-1 and TRBJ1-1; the D gene is possibly TRBD1 (6 bases). Germline loops: CDR1 DFQATT, CDR2 SNEGSKA (reference sequence). This CDR3 has 15 amino acids. Trimming removed 0 bases from V and 2 bases from J, with 13 bases in between. CDR3 sequence: CSARDPTGLNTEAFF. The DNA for the CDR3 is TGCAGTGCTAGAGACCCGACAGGACTTAACACTGAAGCTTTCTTT.

This clonotype was seen more than once but under ten times. This chain links TRBV7-9 with TRBJ2-3; D possibly uses TRBD1 or TRBD2 (5 bases each). This CDR3 is 15 amino acids long. V gave up 7 bases and J gave up 6 bases, with 20 bases separating them. Germline loops: CDR1 SEHNR, CDR2 FQNEAQ (reference sequence). CDR3 sequence (DNA): TGTGCCAGCACAATCTGGAGAGGGGTAACCGATACGCAGTATTTT. The encoded protein is CASTIWRGVTDTQYF.

Comment on this clonotype: A read error may be the cause here, since a much bigger clone is one base away. The genes are TRBV7-3 and TRBJ2-1; no firm D call. CDR1 is SGHTA, CDR2 FQGTGA, per germline. V was clipped by 4 bases and J by 5 bases, with 9 bases between them. The CDR3 length is 13 residues. The CDR3 DNA reads TGTGCCAGCAGCTCCCAGAGGAACAATGAGCAGTTCTTC. It yields the protein CASSSQRNNEQFF.

The J gene is TRBJ1-2, the V gene TRBV29-1; 10 bases fit TRBD1. Germline V gene sequence: CDR1 SQVTM, CDR2 ANQGSEA. J gave up 7 bases and V 7 bases, and 6 bases lay outside the gene matches. The CDR3 contains 12 residues. In DNA form, the CDR3 reads TGCAGCGGAGGGGGACAGGGGACTGGCTACACCTTC. Translating it yields CSGGGQGTGYTF.

The rearrangement links TRBV20-1 to TRBJ2-7; D is possibly TRBD1 (6 bases). Germline lookup yields CDR1 DFQATT and CDR2 SNEGSKA (reference sequence). The length of the CDR3 is 15 residues. The V and J ends lost 0 bases and 7 bases respectively, with 19 bases between them. This CDR3 reads CSARDGPPGGNEQYF. The CDR3 DNA reads as TGCAGTGCTAGAGACGGCCCCCCTGGGGGCAATGAGCAGTACTTC.

V usage is TRBV6-2 or TRBV6-3 and J usage is TRBJ2-6; D possibly matches TRBD1 or TRBD2 (5 bases each). Germline V gene lookup returns CDR1 MNHEY and CDR2 SVGEGT. Trimming took off 6 bases at V and 4 bases at J, with 16 bases between the two ends. This CDR3 comprises 16 residues. The DNA of the CDR3 is TGTGCCAGCAGCCTTGATCCAGGGAGCGGGGCCAACGTCCTGACTTTC. It is translated as CASSLDPGSGANVLTF.

This chain links TRBV12-3 or TRBV12-4 with TRBJ1-4; 10 nucleotides align to TRBD1. V lost 3 bases and J lost 5; bases outside the gene matches: 15. There are 19 residues in the CDR3. The DNA for the CDR3 is TGTGCCAGCAGTTTCCGGGACAGGGGTCTCCGGATCTTCAATGAAAAACTGTTTTTT. Its protein is CASSFRDRGLRIFNEKLFF.

The rearrangement uses TRBV15 and TRBJ2-1; the match to TRBD1 covers 7 bases. With V trimmed by 2 bases and J by 9 bases, 10 bases remained unmatched. This CDR3 has 15 amino acids. In germline, CDR1 is LNHNV, CDR2 YYDKDF (reference sequence). The CDR3 sequence: CATSRHAGTAIEQFF. CDR3 DNA sequence: TGTGCCACCAGCAGACATGCCGGGACAGCTATTGAGCAGTTCTTC.

This clonotype was seen a few times. V is TRBV7-2 and J is TRBJ2-1; no firm D call. CDR1 and CDR2 (germline): SGHTA, FQGNSA. V was trimmed by 7 bases and J by 0 bases, leaving 19 bases between them. The CDR3 has 17 amino acids. The CDR3 loop reads CASTGLISAPSYNEQFF. CDR3 coding DNA: TGTGCCAGCACCGGTCTAATCAGCGCACCCTCCTACAATGAGCAGTTCTTC.

At least ten counts were recorded for this clonotype. The chain is built from TRBV7-2 and TRBJ2-5; no definite D call. CDR1 SGHTA and CDR2 FQGNSA come from the germline V gene. The CDR3 covers 14 residues. The V gene lost 1 base and the J gene lost 7 bases, with 13 bases spanning the gap. The CDR3: CASSLVDNVGTQYF. The CDR3 DNA reads as TGTGCCAGCAGCTTAGTTGACAACGTAGGGACCCAGTACTTC.

The rearrangement links TRBV28 to TRBJ2-1; TRBD2 matches at 7 bases. J lost 0 bases, V lost 3 bases, and 8 bases had no gene match. The length of the CDR3 is 17 residues. CDR1 is MDHEN and CDR2 is SYDVKM in the germline V gene. The CDR3 here is CASSLRRAGISYNEQFF. The DNA of the CDR3 is TGTGCCAGCAGTTTGCGAAGAGCGGGGATCTCCTACAATGAGCAGTTCTTC.

This clonotype was counted between two and nine times. The genes are TRBV5-4 and TRBJ2-5, with a possible D match to TRBD1 (6 bases). This CDR3 has 15 residues. Germline V lookup: CDR1 SGHNT, CDR2 YYREEE (reference sequence). V was pared by 1 base and J by 5 bases, with 15 bases between. CDR3 in DNA: TGTGCCAGCAGCTTGTCCGGGACACCCAGGGAGACCCAGTACTTC. As protein: CASSLSGTPRETQYF.

This clonotype has a handful of counts. CDR3 sequence: CASRTTGRSYEQYF. Written as DNA, the CDR3 is TGTGCCAGCAGGACAACAGGCCGCTCCTACGAGCAGTACTTC. The chain employs TRBV5-6 and TRBJ2-7, with D tentatively TRBD1 (5 bases). V shed 5 bases and J shed 0 bases, with 12 bases lying between them. The CDR3 loop spans 14 amino acids. Per the germline V gene, CDR1 is SGHDT and CDR2 is YYEEEE.

This clonotype was counted a few times. The chain is built from TRBV6-1 and TRBJ2-6; tentative D call: TRBD2 (6 bases). The CDR3 has 14 amino acids. V was clipped by 10 bases and J by 4 bases, with 14 bases between them. Germline CDR1 and CDR2: MNHNS and SASEGT. Here the CDR3 reads CAIHGGTGANVLTF. The CDR3 bases are TGTGCCATCCACGGGGGAACCGGGGCCAACGTCCTGACTTTC.

This chain joins TRBV5-1 and TRBJ1-1; D is perhaps TRBD1 (6 bases). The germline gives CDR1 SGHRS, CDR2 YFSETQ. V was shortened by 0 bases and J by 3 bases, with 15 bases between the two germline ends. The length of the CDR3 is 16 residues. CDR3 loop: CASSLDPFRGYTEAFF. For the CDR3, the DNA is TGCGCCAGCAGCTTGGATCCGTTTAGGGGGTACACTGAAGCTTTCTTT.

This clonotype was detected only a few times. One junction end does not reproduce the germline sequence, and a read error may be involved. V is TRBV10-3 and J is TRBJ2-7; D ambiguous. This CDR3 is built from 16 residues. In germline, CDR1 is ENHRY, CDR2 SYGVKD. The CDR3 DNA reads TGTGCCGTCAGTGATGCGTTATCTATAGCCCGACACGAGCAGTACTTC. Its protein is CAVSDALSIARHEQYF.

This chain connects TRBV21-1 to TRBJ2-3; the D call in the table, TRBD1, was not verified against the DNA. TRBV21-1 is described as a pseudogene. CDR3 length: 16 amino acids. CDR3 in DNA: TGTGCCAGCACCACACCGGGACCCAGGGTATCAGATACGCAGTATTTT. This sequence encodes CASTTPGPRVSDTQYF.